This T cell receptor beta chain was identified in a study of cytomegalovirus exposure and HLA in healthy donors. CDR3 length equals 15 residues. J was trimmed by 3 bases and V by 5 bases; bases with no gene match: 5. Germline V gene lookup returns CDR1 SGHTA and CDR2 FQGNSA. General study results and limits: Trimming of TCR beta V- and J-genes showed a link, identified in a later analysis, to a missense DCLRE1C variant. Near-uniform donor sequencing depth was presumed by presence/absence analyses.

PCR was performed using 60 Vbeta and 13 Jbeta primers. In the authors' methods: Some 10 million shared chains were among the approximately 87 million unique TCR beta chains that a later analysis counted. Only in-frame clones appear in the TCRdb table, and some are missing; sequencing was by immunoSEQ multiplex PCR. The V and J calls and clone size were taken over from that table, and D and trimming were inferred from the DNA. Of 60,000 to 70,000 clones listed, 70% to 90% were seen once; the top ten hold under 3%. On this clone itself: Its antigen is not identified.

Sequenced material: PBMCs. The rearrangement uses TRBV7-2 and TRBJ1-2; TRBD1 agrees at 11 bases. The TCR sequence derives from a woman under 40 in good health and CMV-seronegative. CDR3 nucleotide sequence: TGTGCCAGCAGCCGGACAGGGGGCGCGGACTATGGCTACACCTTC. Protein sequence: CASSRTGGADYGYTF.